This T cell receptor beta chain was identified during a study of identical twins. TCRdb passed the 5' RACE reads through MiXCR, listing each CDR3 protein once. The sample includes 700,000 or so distinct CDR3 sequences, about 20% of them seen just once. The trim removed 4 bases at V and 7 bases at J, leaving 18 bases unmatched. The CDR3 runs to 19 residues. The V gene's germline CDR1 is SGHRS and CDR2 YFSETQ. Separately, the same data were catalogued under a study of T cells expressing NK-cell markers. That report notes: Among a few donors, these clonotypes also ranked first in the CD3+CD56-NKG2C+ fraction.

The chain links TRBV5-1 to TRBJ2-1, with 12 bases matching TRBD2. Material: PBMCs. The origin of this receptor is a young woman in good health. The CDR3 DNA reads as TGCGCCAGCAGCCCTTACTTCAGGACTAGCGGGAACCCTGAGAATGAGCAGTTCTTC. This gives the protein CASSPYFRTSGNPENEQFF.